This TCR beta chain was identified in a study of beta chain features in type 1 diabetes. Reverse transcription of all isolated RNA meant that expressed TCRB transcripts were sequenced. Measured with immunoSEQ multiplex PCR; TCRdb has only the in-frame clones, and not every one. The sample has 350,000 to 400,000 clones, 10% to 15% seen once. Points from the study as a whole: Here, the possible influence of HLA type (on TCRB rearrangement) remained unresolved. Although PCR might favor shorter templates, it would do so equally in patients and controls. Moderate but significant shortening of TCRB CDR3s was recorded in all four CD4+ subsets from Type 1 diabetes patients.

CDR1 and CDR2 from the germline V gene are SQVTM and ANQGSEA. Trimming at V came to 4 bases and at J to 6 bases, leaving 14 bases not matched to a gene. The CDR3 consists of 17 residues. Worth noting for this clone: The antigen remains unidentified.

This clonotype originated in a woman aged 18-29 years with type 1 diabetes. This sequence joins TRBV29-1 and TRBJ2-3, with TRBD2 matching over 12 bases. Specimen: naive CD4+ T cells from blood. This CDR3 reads CSVGARLAGESWDTQYF. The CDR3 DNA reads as TGCAGCGTTGGTGCCCGACTAGCGGGGGAGTCCTGGGATACGCAGTATTTT.